In this sample, the clone carrying this TCR beta chain turned up many times. Its antigen is unidentified. This specimen comes from a study of HIV-infected patients and healthy controls. Study-wide points: Significantly higher mean Gini indices appeared in HIV-infected repertoires, possibly reflecting oligoclonality.

Approximately 500 ng RNA was reverse transcribed with alpha and beta constant-region primers. Alpha and beta chain libraries were made separately by chain-specific third strand synthesis with multiplexing indices. Each CDR3 protein gets one entry after TCRdb re-called the 5' RACE reads with MiXCR. The sample has 18,000 or so distinct CDR3 sequences; under 9% are singletons. Roughly three months, about 14 weeks, into antiretroviral therapy, follow-up blood was collected. Whole blood was used without fractionation, so all unsorted peripheral T cells were included. This clonotype originated in an adult with HIV infection. The specimen was blood, collected during antiretroviral therapy.

CDR3 nucleotides: TGTGCCTCTCAGGGGAGCACTGAAGCTTTCTTT. Protein product: CASQGSTEAFF. The chain uses TRBV19 and TRBJ1-1; tentatively, D is TRBD1 (6 bases). Trimming left V 11 bases short and J 4 bases short, with 11 bases between. Germline CDR1 is LNHDA and CDR2 is SQIVND (reference sequence). CDR3 length: 11 residues.